This T cell receptor (beta chain) was sequenced during a study of CD8 T cells in seronegative destructive rheumatoid arthritis (dated by TCRdb to the early 2020s). For context, the study as a whole: Biological drugs were being received by seven of the eight CND-RA patients at the time of sampling. The study compared peripheral CD8+ TCRbeta repertoires from patients with CCP-negative destructive rheumatoid arthritis (CND-RA) against repertoires from newly diagnosed seropositive RA, seronegative RA and healthy controls. Rather than undergoing new sequencing, the seropositive RA, seronegative RA and healthy control comparison cohorts were drawn from an earlier published TCRbeta dataset.

About this clone: Its antigen has not been determined. The record has no base qualities; no much larger clone is one base away.

Genomic DNA from CD8+ cells was used for TCRbeta sequencing, which was performed according to the manufacturer's instructions. A genomics technology centre in Finland performed the TCRbeta sequencing with the immunoSEQ assay. Turning to the authors' computational methods: The clonotype tables produced by the immunoSEQ preprocessing pipeline were converted into VDJtools format, and any non-productive clonotypes were filtered out. Samples below 10,000 reads were excluded and the rest subsampled to 10,000 reads; most of the eight CND-RA samples passed. Using the VDJtools CalcDiversityStats function on data subsampled to 10,000 reads, the Shannon-Wiener, Simpson and clonality indices were calculated. To infer antigen specificity, non-singleton TCRbeta clonotypes were hard-matched against VDJdb, meaning no mismatches were allowed. CDR3 sequences that differed by a single amino acid (Hamming distance 1) were grouped into clusters that potentially share antigen targets. After groups were resampled to six samples, public clonotypes were tested for group enrichment with one-sided Fisher's exact tests, and this procedure was repeated ten times. The table was pulled from immuneACCESS by TCRdb, which kept in-frame rearrangements only. Such tables lose some clones; where checked, under half of the loss comes from unresolved V genes, and the rest has no known cause. The DNA gave D and trimming, while V, J and clone size come from that table. This sample lists more than 600 clones; approximately 91% were detected once. The top ten constitute roughly 9.8% of the sample.

CND-RA patients tested negative on the clinical CCP2 antibody test, and even with active therapy their joint destruction kept progressing. Every CND-RA patient showed typical joint destruction in the wrists and ankles and had failed conventional anti-rheumatic therapy. CND-RA patients were sampled after long disease histories, spanning decades in several cases, rather than at diagnosis. Each patient provided approximately 46 millilitres of EDTA-anticoagulated peripheral blood. Density gradient separation with Ficoll-Paque PLUS was used to isolate peripheral blood mononuclear cells. CD8+ cells were isolated from fresh or cryopreserved PBMCs by AutoMACS magnetic bead positive selection, with purity checked by flow cytometry. Nucleospin Tissue or Tissue XS kits were used for genomic DNA extraction, and quantification was performed on a Qubit 2.0 fluorometer. Overall study results and their limits: The study acknowledged the small size of the CND-RA cohort as a limitation. The authors read the apparently distinct set of enriched public clonotypes carried by CND-RA patients as support for a separate disease subset. More CMV-reactive and fewer influenza A-reactive CD8+ TCRbeta sequences were observed in CND-RA repertoires than in controls and other RA subtypes. Without diagnostic samples, TCR repertoire differences may partly reflect poor disease control over the years rather than being present at onset. No public clonotype enrichment survived Benjamini-Hochberg correction across the roughly 120,000 clonotypes tested. With age adjusted for, CD8+ TCRbeta repertoires in CND-RA patients appeared less diverse and more clonal than repertoires in other RA subtypes.

Input material: CD8+ T cells from blood. The source of this sequence is a woman aged 45 to 70 with seronegative destructive rheumatoid arthritis.

The CDR3 protein: CASSFFGGSYEQYF. The DNA reads TGTGCCAGCAGTTTCTTCGGTGGCTCCTACGAGCAGTACTTC. The V and J segments used are TRBV27 and TRBJ2-7; the D gene is not confidently resolved. At the junction V is shortened by 3 bases and J by 0 bases, with 9 bases in between. Based on the germline V gene (reference sequence), the CDR1 and CDR2 sequences are MNHEY and SMNVEV. The CDR3 covers 14 residues, taking in both the cysteine and the phenylalanine. Kept here is only the CDR3 DNA, which spans 42 bases and is read in frame from base 1.